The 3 T cell receptor beta chains reported below all come from one sample, sequenced in a study of CD8 T cells in ankylosing spondylitis. TCRdb passed the 5' RACE reads through MiXCR, listing each CDR3 protein once. The sample carries around 94,000 distinct CDR3 sequences, roughly 9% recorded once. These TCRs are of unknown antigen specificity. The study, taken as a whole, reports: A motif of 7 to 9 highly homologous TCR beta variants was seen as apparently characteristic of ankylosing spondylitis blood.

Input material: blood, either unsorted or a sorted T cell fraction (not recorded which). Receptors were obtained from a male donor with ankylosing spondylitis.

This chain joins TRBV9 and TRBJ2-7; D is perhaps TRBD1 (6 bases). Germline lookup yields CDR1 SGDLS and CDR2 YYNGEE. The V gene lost 0 bases and the J gene lost 0 bases, with 13 bases spanning the gap. This CDR3 is built from 16 residues. CDR3 sequence: CASSVAPGDNSYEQYV. CDR3 DNA: TGTGCCAGCAGCGTAGCTCCCGGGGACAACTCCTACGAGCAGTACGTC.

Ten or more counts support this clonotype. The gene calls are TRBV7-9 and TRBJ2-1; TRBD2 matches 7 bases. The CDR3 runs to 16 residues. Germline CDR1 reads SEHNR; CDR2 reads FQNEAQ (reference sequence). Unmatched junction bases numbered 10, after V lost 1 base and J lost 7 bases. CDR3 nucleotide sequence: TGTGCCAGCAGCTTAGGAGAGGGGCTAGCGGCGAATGAGCAGTTCTTC. It specifies CASSLGEGLAANEQFF.

This clonotype was recorded many times. V is TRBV13 and J is TRBJ2-2; 7 nucleotides match TRBD2. The junction had 5 bases not matched to a gene; V was cut back by 5 bases and J by 5 bases. Germline V lookup: CDR1 PRHDT, CDR2 FYEKMQ (reference sequence). The CDR3 sequence is 14 residues long. The CDR3 here is CASSNLAETGELFF. The CDR3, as DNA: TGTGCCAGCAGCAACCTAGCGGAGACCGGGGAGCTGTTTTTT.